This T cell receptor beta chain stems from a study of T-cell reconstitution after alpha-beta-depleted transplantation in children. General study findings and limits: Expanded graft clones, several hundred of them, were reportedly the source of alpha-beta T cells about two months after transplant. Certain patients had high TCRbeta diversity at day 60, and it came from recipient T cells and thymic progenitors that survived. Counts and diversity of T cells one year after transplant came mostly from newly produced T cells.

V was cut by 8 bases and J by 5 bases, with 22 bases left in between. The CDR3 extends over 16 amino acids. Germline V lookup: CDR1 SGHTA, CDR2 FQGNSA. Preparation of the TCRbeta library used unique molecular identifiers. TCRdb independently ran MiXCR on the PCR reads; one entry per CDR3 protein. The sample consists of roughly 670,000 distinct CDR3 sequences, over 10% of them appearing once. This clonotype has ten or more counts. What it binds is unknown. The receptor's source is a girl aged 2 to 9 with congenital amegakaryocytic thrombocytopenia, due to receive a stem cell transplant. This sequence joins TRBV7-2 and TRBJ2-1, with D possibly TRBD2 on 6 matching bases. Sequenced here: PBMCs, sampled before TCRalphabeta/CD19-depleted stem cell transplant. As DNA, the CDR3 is TGTGCCAGCCTCCCATTCGGTAGCGGCCAAAACAATGAGCAGTTCTTC. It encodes CASLPFGSGQNNEQFF.